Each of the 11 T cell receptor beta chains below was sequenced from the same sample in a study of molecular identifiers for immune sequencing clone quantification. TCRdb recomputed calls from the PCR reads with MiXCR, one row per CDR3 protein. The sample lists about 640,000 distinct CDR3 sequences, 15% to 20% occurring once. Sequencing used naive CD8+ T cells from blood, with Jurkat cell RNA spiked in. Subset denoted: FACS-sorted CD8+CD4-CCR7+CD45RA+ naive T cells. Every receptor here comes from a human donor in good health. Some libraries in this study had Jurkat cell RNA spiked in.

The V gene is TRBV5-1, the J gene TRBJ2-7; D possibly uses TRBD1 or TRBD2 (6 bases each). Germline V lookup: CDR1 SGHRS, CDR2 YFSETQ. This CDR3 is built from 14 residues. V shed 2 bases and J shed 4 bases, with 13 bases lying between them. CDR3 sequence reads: CASSFYPGAYEQYF. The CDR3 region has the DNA TGCGCCAGCAGCTTCTACCCGGGGGCGTACGAGCAGTACTTC.

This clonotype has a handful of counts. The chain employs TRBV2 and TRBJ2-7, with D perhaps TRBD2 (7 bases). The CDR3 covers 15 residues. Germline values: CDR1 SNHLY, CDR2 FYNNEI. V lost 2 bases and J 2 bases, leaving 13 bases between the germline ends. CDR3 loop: CASSERGGRPYEQYF. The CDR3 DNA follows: TGTGCCAGCAGTGAACGCGGGGGCCGACCCTACGAGCAGTACTTC.

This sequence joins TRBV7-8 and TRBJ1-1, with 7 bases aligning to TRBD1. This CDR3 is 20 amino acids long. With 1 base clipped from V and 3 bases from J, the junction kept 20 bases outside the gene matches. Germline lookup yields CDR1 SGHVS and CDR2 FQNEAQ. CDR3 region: CASSLGAMVEGASRDTEAFF. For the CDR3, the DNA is TGTGCCAGCAGCTTAGGGGCCATGGTTGAGGGGGCTAGTCGAGACACTGAAGCTTTCTTT.

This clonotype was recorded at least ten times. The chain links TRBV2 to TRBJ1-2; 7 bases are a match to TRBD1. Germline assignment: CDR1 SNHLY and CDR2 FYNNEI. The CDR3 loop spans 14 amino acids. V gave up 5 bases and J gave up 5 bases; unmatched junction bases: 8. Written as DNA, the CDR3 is TGTGCCAGCAGTATTGCAGACAGGGCGTATGGCTACACCTTC. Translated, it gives CASSIADRAYGYTF.

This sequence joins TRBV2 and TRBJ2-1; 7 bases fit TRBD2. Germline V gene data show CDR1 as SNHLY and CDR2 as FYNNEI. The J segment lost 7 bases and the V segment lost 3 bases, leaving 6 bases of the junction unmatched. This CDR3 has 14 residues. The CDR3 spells CASSDASGENEQFF. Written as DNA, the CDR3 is TGTGCCAGCAGTGATGCTAGCGGCGAGAATGAGCAGTTCTTC.

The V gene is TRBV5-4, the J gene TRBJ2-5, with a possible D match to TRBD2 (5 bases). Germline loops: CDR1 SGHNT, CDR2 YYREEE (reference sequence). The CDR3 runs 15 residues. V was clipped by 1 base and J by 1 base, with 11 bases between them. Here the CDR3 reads CASSLRGQTQETQYF. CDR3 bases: TGTGCCAGCAGCTTGAGAGGGCAGACCCAAGAGACCCAGTACTTC.

The CDR3 DNA is TGTGCCAGCAGTCGACTCGACAGGTCAGATACGCAGTATTTT. Translating it yields CASSRLDRSDTQYF. The chain combines TRBV27 with TRBJ2-3; perhaps TRBD1 as D (6 bases). Per the germline V gene, CDR1 is MNHEY and CDR2 is SMNVEV (reference sequence). CDR3 size: 14 residues. Trimming pared 5 bases from V and 4 bases from J, leaving 13 bases between.

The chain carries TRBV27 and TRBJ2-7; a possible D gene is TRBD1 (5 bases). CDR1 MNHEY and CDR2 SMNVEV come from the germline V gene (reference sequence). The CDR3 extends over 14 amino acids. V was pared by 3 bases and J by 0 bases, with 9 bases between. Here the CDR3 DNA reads TGTGCCAGCAGTTTTCAGGGTCGCTCCTACGAGCAGTACTTC. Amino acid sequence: CASSFQGRSYEQYF.

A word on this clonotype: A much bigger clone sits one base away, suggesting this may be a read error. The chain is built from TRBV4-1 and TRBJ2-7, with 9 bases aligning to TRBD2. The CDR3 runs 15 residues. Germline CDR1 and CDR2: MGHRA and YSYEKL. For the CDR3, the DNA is TGCGCCAGCAGCCAAGCTGAAGCGGGAGGCTACGGGCAGTACTTC. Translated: CASSQAEAGGYGQYF.

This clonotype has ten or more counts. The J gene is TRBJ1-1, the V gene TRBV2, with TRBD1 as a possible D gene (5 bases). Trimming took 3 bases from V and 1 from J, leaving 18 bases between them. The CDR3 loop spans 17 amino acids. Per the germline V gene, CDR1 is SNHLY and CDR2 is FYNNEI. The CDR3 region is CASSDPLDKEGNTEAFF. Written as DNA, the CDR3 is TGTGCCAGCAGTGATCCCCTGGACAAGGAGGGGAACACTGAAGCTTTCTTT. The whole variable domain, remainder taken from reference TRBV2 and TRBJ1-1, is EPEVTQTPSHQVTQMGQEVILRCVPISNHLYFYWYRQILGQKVEFLVSFYNNEISEKSEIFDDQFSVERPDGSNFTLKIRSTKLEDSAMYFCASSDPLDKEGNTEAFFGQGTRLTVV.

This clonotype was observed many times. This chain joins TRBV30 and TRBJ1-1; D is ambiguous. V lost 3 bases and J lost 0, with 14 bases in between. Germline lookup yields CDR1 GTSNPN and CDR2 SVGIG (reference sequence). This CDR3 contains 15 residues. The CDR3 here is CAWRQERNLNTEAFF. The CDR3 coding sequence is TGTGCCTGGAGGCAAGAAAGGAATCTGAACACTGAAGCTTTCTTT.